This TCR beta chain was identified during a study of shared clonotypes between healthy human individuals (dated by TCRdb to the early 2020s). Context from the whole study: The cohort comprised two women and a few men aged 18 to 49 years. For each donor, three plates each were used for CD4 naive and CD4 memory, two plates were used for CD8 naive, and one plate was used for CD8 memory. The study deeply sequenced blood TCR repertoires of roughly five healthy adults to estimate repertoire size and the extent of clonotype sharing between individuals. Different laboratories and diverse techniques were used to prepare libraries and sequence TCR repertoires, to increase sequencing depth and limit assay-specific biases. Leukapheresis yielded between about 0.9 and 9.5 billion PBMCs per donor.

Trimming costs V 2 bases and J 6 bases, and their ends lie 14 bases apart. The CDR3 spans 14 residues, from the cysteine through the phenylalanine. The kept DNA is CDR3 alone, 42 bases in frame from the first base. Via the germline V gene, CDR1 is MDHEN and CDR2 SYDVKM. The donors were healthy, HIV-negative adults with no recently reported acute infections or vaccinations. Every donor was a Caucasian adult residing in Nashville, Tennessee, USA. Magnetic negative selection was used to enrich CD4+ T cells, after which naive cells were positively selected on CD45RA and the negative fraction became the memory subset. Blood was obtained by leukapheresis, after which PBMCs were separated by Ficoll-Histopaque density gradient centrifugation and cryopreserved in liquid nitrogen vapor phase. Analytical flow cytometry was used to check the purity and quantity of each magnetically sorted T cell population. From each sorted fraction, genomic DNA was isolated and quantified by UV absorbance on a Nanodrop 2000c.

Using the deep immunoSEQ assay, TCR CDR3 regions were amplified from genomic DNA by multiplex PCR. Extracted genomic DNA from each cell subset was distributed evenly across all wells of several immunoSEQ 96-well plates, and each plate was treated as a replicate. For sorted subsets, each replicate PCR was loaded with approximately 190 ng genomic DNA, equivalent to 32,000 or so T cell genomes. Purified libraries were measured with a Qubit 3.0 fluorometer, size-checked on a Bioanalyzer 2100, and measured again with the KAPA Library Quantification kit. Each immunoSEQ 96-well plate was sequenced on its own single-read 150-cycle Illumina NextSeq 550 flow cell. The paper's data handling went like this. Because only junctional sequences without quality scores were contained in the immunoSEQ output, filtering matching that applied to full-length reads could not be performed. To assign V/J genes and CDR3, sequences were annotated against IMGT germline references using PyIR, a Python wrapper for IgBLAST v1.9. Reads were removed for weak V/J assignments (E-value above 1e-6), missing CDR3, stop codons, out-of-frame junctions, or ambiguous translated residues. V3J clonotypes were defined as sequences sharing the same inferred V gene, J gene, and CDR3 amino acid sequence. The percentage overlap between two repertoires was calculated by dividing the number of shared unique clonotypes by the size of the smaller repertoire. Three approaches were used to assess repertoire richness: RTK rarefaction, the Chao1 estimator, and Recon v2.1 estimates of unobserved clonotypes. OLGA was used to compute generation probabilities for all TCRbeta clonotypes that the gDNA method yielded from a handful of donors. This immuneACCESS table, as held by TCRdb, lists in-frame sequences with V and J called but not all clones. Of the missing ones, under half trace to an unresolved V gene in checked studies; the others have no known cause. V, J and clone size are taken as reported in that table, and D and trimming were inferred from the DNA itself. The sample table records roughly 700,000 clones; about 74% of these occur just once. The ten most abundant clones make up 1.5% to 2% of the sample.

Results and caveats for the whole study, not just this receptor: Approximately 5% of naive CD4, around 4% of naive CD8, around 2.3% of memory CD4, and around 0.42% of memory CD8 clonotypes were shared across a few donors. The genetic and exposure-history diversity represented was limited by the small number of donors. Based on pairwise subsampling, the degree of clonotype sharing among donors was expected to be affected by sequencing depth. Higher generation probabilities were observed for clonotypes shared by all four sorted-subset donors than for non-shared clonotypes. Estimated clonotype richness was generally larger for naive than for memory subsets. Only blood was sampled, and tissue TCR repertoires likely differ from those in blood. Even with the large sequencing depth, rarefaction of the sorted-subset datasets indicated that sequencing was incomplete.

Regarding this clone: The specificity of this receptor is unknown. No clone much larger than this one lies a single base away; base qualities are absent.

This chain is built from TRBV28 and TRBJ2-7; TRBD2 is a possible D gene, resting on 6 matching bases. The TCR originated in a woman aged 30 to 39 in good health. Sequencing used memory CD4+ T cells sorted from blood. The cell subset or site label for this specimen denotes: CD45RA-negative fraction. The nucleotide sequence is given as TGTGCCAGCAGTTTAGAGGAGCGGGCTCTCGAGCAGTACTTC. This is translated as CASSLEERALEQYF.